Below, one T cell receptor (beta chain) is given with its context. The sample belongs to a study of blood T cell repertoires in COVID-19. Study as a whole: COVID-19 samples, acute and convalescent, were from the United States, Italy and Spain. From T cells, B-cell-depleted T cells, or PBMCs came the material, which was cDNA or gDNA.

Germline values: CDR1 KGHDR, CDR2 SFDVKD. J was trimmed by 5 bases and V by 3 bases; bases with no gene match: 2. This CDR3 is built from 14 residues. Original methodology: Scientists estimated how many nucleated cells there were by amplifying reference gene primers. Profiled with immunoSEQ multiplex PCR; TCRdb holds only in-frame clones, not every one. V and J calls and clone size are those listed in that table; D and trimming were worked out from the DNA. Of over 200,000 clones listed, roughly 84% are singletons. This TCR was recovered from a man aged 35 to 55 with active or convalescent COVID-19. The chain links TRBV24-1 to TRBJ2-1, with 8 bases that match TRBD1. The sequencing input was peripheral blood. The CDR3 DNA sequence: TGTGCCACCAGTGATCCGACAGGGGACAATGAGCAGTTCTTC. Translation: CATSDPTGDNEQFF.